What follows describes a single T cell receptor (beta chain). What it binds is not known. A read error is likely, as this CDR3 ends without the conserved phenylalanine or tryptophan. It is unclear where the CDR3 begins or ends on the DNA, so no DNA is shown, and the CDR3 is as TCRdb lists it. TCR beta VDJ and CDR3 profiles were obtained from a genomic DNA template. Using its own MiXCR run on the reads, TCRdb lists one record per CDR3 protein. In the table there are hundreds of thousands of distinct CDR3 sequences, approximately 80% of which are singletons. The sample comes from a study of CD8+CD57+ T cells in acquired aplastic anemia. Study-level information: DNA per sorted CD4+ or CD8+ sample ranged roughly 0.19 to 30 ug, averaging around 3 ug.

Findings and caveats of the study: It was found that roughly 29 CD8+ CDR3 sequences were shared between patients and controls.

Individuals selected for sequencing had exhibited CD8+CD57+ cell expansion on flow cytometry. This TCR came from a human donor with aplastic anemia. The material sequenced was sorted CD4+, CD8+, or CD8+CD57+ T cells (not recorded which) from PBMCs.

The CDR3 protein is CASSHWTSGSNEL. The rearrangement links TRBV9 to TRBJ2-3; the table's TRBD2 call for D was not verified on the DNA. Germline assignment: CDR1 SGDLS and CDR2 YYNGEE. A total of 13 residues make up the CDR3, ends included.